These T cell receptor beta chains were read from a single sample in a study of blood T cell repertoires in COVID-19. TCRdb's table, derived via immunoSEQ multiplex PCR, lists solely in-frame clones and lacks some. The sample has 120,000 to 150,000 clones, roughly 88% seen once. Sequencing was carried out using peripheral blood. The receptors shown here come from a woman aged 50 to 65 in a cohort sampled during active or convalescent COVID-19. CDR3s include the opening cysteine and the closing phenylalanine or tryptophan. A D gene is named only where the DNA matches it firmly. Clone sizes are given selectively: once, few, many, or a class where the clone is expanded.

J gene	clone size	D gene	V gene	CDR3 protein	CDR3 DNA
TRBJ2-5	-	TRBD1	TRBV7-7	CASSPMTGAQETQYF	TGTGCTAGCAGCCCTATGACAGGGGCTCAAGAGACCCAGTACTTC
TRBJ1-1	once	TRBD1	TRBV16	CASSQRQGSTEAFF	TGTGCCAGCAGCCAGCGACAGGGTTCCACTGAAGCTTTCTTT
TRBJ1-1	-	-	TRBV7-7	CASSPYPNTEAFF	TGTGCCAGCAGCCCCTACCCCAACACTGAAGCTTTCTTT
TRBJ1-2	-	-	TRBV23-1	CASSQTAGGYTF	TGCGCCAGCAGTCAAACGGCGGGGGGCTACACCTTC
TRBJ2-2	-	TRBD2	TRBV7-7	CASSGGLAGGDTGELFF	TGTGCCAGCAGCGGGGGACTAGCGGGGGGTGACACCGGGGAGCTGTTTTTT
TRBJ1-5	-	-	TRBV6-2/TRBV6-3	CASSYLLGGQPQHF	TGTGCCAGCAGTTACCTCCTCGGGGGTCAGCCCCAGCATTTT
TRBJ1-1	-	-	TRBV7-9	CASSLGLLREAFF	TGTGCCAGCAGCTTAGGGTTGCTCAGAGAAGCTTTCTTT
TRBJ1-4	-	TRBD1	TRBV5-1	CASSEQGAREKLFF	TGCGCCAGCAGCGAACAGGGGGCGAGGGAAAAACTGTTTTTT
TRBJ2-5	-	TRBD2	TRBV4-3	CASSSSGTTKETQYF	TGCGCCAGCAGCTCTTCCGGGACTACCAAAGAGACCCAGTACTTC
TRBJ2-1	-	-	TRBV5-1	CASSLMASGINEQFF	TGCGCCAGCAGCTTGATGGCATCGGGAATAAATGAGCAGTTCTTC
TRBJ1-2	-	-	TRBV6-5	CASSRPGTYGYTF	TGTGCCAGCAGTCGGCCAGGAACCTATGGCTACACCTTC
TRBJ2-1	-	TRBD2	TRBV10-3	CAISASSGGLNNEQFF	TGTGCCATCAGTGCTTCTAGCGGGGGCCTAAACAATGAGCAGTTCTTC
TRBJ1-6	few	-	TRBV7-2	CASSSWGGDSPLHF	TGTGCCAGCTCCTCTTGGGGGGGGGATTCACCCCTCCACTTT
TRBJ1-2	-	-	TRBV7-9	CASSSSGGDGYTF	TGTGCCAGCAGCTCCTCTGGGGGGGATGGCTACACCTTC
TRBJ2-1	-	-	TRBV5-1	CASSFLQGSINEQFF	TGCGCCAGCAGCTTCCTCCAGGGGTCGATTAATGAGCAGTTCTTC
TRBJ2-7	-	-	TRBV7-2	CASSRGGQASYEQYF	TGTGCCAGCAGCAGGGGGGGGCAGGCCTCCTACGAGCAGTACTTC
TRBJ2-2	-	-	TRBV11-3	CASSLTKLDTGELFF	TGTGCCAGCAGCTTGACAAAGTTGGACACCGGGGAGCTGTTTTTT
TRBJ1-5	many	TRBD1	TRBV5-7	CASSSVRTGVFQPQHF	TGTGCCAGCAGCTCGGTCAGGACAGGGGTATTTCAGCCCCAGCATTTT
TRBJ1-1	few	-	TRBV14	CASSQVGGLGEAFF	TGTGCCAGCAGCCAAGTGGGGGGGCTTGGGGAAGCTTTCTTT
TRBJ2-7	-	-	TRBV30	CAWSKNGPRREQYF	TGTGCCTGGAGTAAAAACGGGCCCCGGAGGGAGCAGTACTTC
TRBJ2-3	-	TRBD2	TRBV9	CASSARLAGDTDTQYF	TGTGCCAGCAGCGCTAGACTAGCGGGTGACACAGATACGCAGTATTTT
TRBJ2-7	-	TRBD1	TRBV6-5	CASSIDRVYEQYF	TGTGCCAGCAGCATAGACAGGGTATACGAGCAGTACTTC
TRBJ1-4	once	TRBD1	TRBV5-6	CASSLAGTGLFEKLFF	TGTGCCAGCAGCTTGGCCGGGACAGGACTGTTCGAAAAACTGTTTTTT
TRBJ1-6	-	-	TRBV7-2	CAAGLSNSPLHF	TGTGCCGCGGGCCTGTCAAATTCACCCCTCCACTTT
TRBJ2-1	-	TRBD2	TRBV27	CASSFYPGLAGGSYNEQFF	TGTGCCAGCAGTTTTTACCCGGGACTAGCGGGCGGCTCCTACAATGAGCAGTTCTTC
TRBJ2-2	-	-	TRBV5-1	CASSFGAGNTGELFF	TGCGCCAGCAGCTTTGGGGCCGGGAACACCGGGGAGCTGTTTTTT
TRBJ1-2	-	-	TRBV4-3	CASSQAHRVTYGYTF	TGCGCCAGCAGCCAAGCCCACAGGGTTACCTATGGCTACACCTTC
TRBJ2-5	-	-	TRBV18	CASSPTGGQETQYF	TGTGCCAGCTCACCGACAGGTGGGCAAGAGACCCAGTACTTC
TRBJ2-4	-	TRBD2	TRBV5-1	CASSFPETSGAKNIQYF	TGCGCCAGCAGCTTTCCCGAGACTAGCGGGGCCAAAAACATTCAGTACTTC
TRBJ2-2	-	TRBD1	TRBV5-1	CASIAGTGNTGELFF	TGCGCCAGCATCGCCGGGACAGGGAACACCGGGGAGCTGTTTTTT
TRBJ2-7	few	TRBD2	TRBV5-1	CASSLTSGGAATYEQYF	TGCGCCAGCAGCCTTACTAGCGGGGGGGCGGCGACCTACGAGCAGTACTTC